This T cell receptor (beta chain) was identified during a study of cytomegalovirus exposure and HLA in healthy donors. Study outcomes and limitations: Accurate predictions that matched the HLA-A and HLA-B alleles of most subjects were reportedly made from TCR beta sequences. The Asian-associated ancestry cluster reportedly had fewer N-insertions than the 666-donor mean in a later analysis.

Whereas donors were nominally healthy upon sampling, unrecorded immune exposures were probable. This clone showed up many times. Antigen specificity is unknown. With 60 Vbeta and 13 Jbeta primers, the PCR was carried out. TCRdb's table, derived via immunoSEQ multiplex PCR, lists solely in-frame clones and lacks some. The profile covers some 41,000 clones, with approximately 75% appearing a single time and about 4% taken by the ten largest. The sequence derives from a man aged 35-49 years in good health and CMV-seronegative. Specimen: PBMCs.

The CDR3 coding sequence is TGTGCCAGCACCCTTGGAGGGTTTAACACTGAAGCTTTCTTT. Amino acid sequence: CASTLGGFNTEAFF. The chain couples TRBV6-5 to TRBJ1-1; D is undetermined. Trimming pared 7 bases from V and 2 bases from J, leaving 14 bases between. Germline V CDR1 and CDR2: MNHEY, SVGAGI. There are 14 residues in the CDR3.